The TCR beta chain under discussion was sequenced for a study of shared clonotypes between healthy human individuals. Assay used: immunoSEQ multiplex PCR; TCRdb lists only in-frame clones, some missing. The sample yields more than 2,000,000 clones, over 85% seen once. Study-level points and caveats: Expectations were that clonotype sharing among donors would be affected by sequencing depth.

Note on this clone: The antigen is unknown. At the DNA level, this CDR3 is encoded by other sequences in the same sample as well.

The CDR3 spans 14 residues. Germline values: CDR1 MDHEN, CDR2 SYDVKM. Trimming removed 1 base at V and 2 bases at J, with 8 bases between. The chain recombines TRBV28 with TRBJ2-5; D is unclear. The TCR sequence derives from a man aged 18 to 30 in good health. Some clones in this sample may be carry-over from other donors' samples. Material for sequencing was naive CD4+ T cells from PBMCs. Sample subset: CD45RA+ positively selected. As DNA, the CDR3 is TGTGCCAGCAGTTTATTAGGCGGTCAAGAGACCCAGTACTTC. Translating gives CASSLLGGQETQYF.